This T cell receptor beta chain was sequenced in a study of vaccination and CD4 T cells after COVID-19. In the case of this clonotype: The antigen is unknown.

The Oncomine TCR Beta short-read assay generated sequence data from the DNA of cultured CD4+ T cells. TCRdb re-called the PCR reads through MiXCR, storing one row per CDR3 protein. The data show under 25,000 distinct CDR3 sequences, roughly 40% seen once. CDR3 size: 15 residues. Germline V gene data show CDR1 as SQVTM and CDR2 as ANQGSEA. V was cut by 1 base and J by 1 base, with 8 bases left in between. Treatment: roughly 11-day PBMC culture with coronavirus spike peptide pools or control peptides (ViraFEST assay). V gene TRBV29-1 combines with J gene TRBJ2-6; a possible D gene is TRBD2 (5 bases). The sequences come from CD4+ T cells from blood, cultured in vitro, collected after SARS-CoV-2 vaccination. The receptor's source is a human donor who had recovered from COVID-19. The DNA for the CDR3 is TGCAGCGTTGAAGCTCGGGATTCTGGGGCCAACGTCCTGACTTTC. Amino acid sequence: CSVEARDSGANVLTF.